The clone carrying this T cell receptor beta chain was seen many times. Its antigen is not known. Attachment of unique molecular identifiers to individual cDNA molecules was performed. TCRdb re-analysed the 5' RACE reads in MiXCR, keeping a single row per CDR3 protein. The data contain 90,000 to 120,000 distinct CDR3 sequences, more than 9.5% of them singletons. The data were taken from a study of early T cells in non-severe SARS-CoV-2 infection. The wider study: It was bulk RNA from unsorted whole blood that was sequenced, and the chains were unpaired.

Findings and limits, study-wide: Lookups in VDJdb leaned toward anti-spike CD8 responses and missed private and CD4 specificities.

The clonotype was recovered from an adult who was a healthcare worker with PCR-confirmed SARS-CoV-2 infection or an uninfected control (not recorded which). The material sequenced was whole blood.

CDR3: CASSRDRESGYTF. CDR3 coding DNA: TGTGCCAGCAGCCGGGACAGGGAGAGTGGCTACACCTTC. This chain connects TRBV12-3 or TRBV12-4 to TRBJ1-2, with 9 bases matching TRBD1. Trimming took 6 bases from V and 7 from J; bases not matched to a gene: 6. CDR3 length equals 13 residues.